Listed below are T cell receptor beta chains from one sample, sequenced in a study of blood T cell repertoires in COVID-19. This table comes from immunoSEQ multiplex PCR, and its TCRdb copy is limited to in-frame clones, with some not included. This sample has about 120,000 clones, with 85% found just once. The sample was peripheral blood. The receptors shown here come from a man aged 60-69 years with acute or convalescent COVID-19. The CDR3 runs from the conserved cysteine through the conserved F or W.

V gene: TRBV18
CDR3 protein: CASSPGTGAYNEQFF

V gene: TRBV7-9
CDR3 protein: CASSWDVRRESSYEQYF

V gene: TRBV18
CDR3 protein: CASSPRQGRDSPLHF

V gene: TRBV28
CDR3 protein: CASTMTGGGDEQYF

V gene: TRBV19
CDR3 protein: CASSMGRREDQLTKNIQYF

V gene: TRBV6-2/TRBV6-3
CDR3 protein: CASSYPGSTQYF

V gene: TRBV27
CDR3 protein: CASKAGVDEQFF

V gene: TRBV11-3
CDR3 protein: CASSLGQGEIGTDTQYF

V gene: TRBV5-1
CDR3 protein: CASSGTGTSSYNEQFF

V gene: TRBV6-2/TRBV6-3
CDR3 protein: CASSSIWTSGRGTDTQYF

V gene: TRBV7-3
CDR3 protein: CASSTRRPRGTEAFF

V gene: TRBV6-2/TRBV6-3
CDR3 protein: CASSQRLAGASLSYEQYF

V gene: TRBV5-6
CDR3 protein: CASSLNRLAGADTQYF

V gene: TRBV28
CDR3 protein: CASSSQTAWGTGELFF

V gene: TRBV10-3
CDR3 protein: CAISEPTGLSLYEQYF

V gene: TRBV6-5
CDR3 protein: CASIYWERGNQPQHF

V gene: TRBV29-1
CDR3 protein: CSVSGPNTEAFF